This passage covers 26 T cell receptor beta chains from one sample sequenced in a study of patients and donors after allogeneic stem cell transplantation. Via MiXCR, TCRdb re-called the RT-PCR reads, giving one row per CDR3 protein. Altogether about 150,000 distinct CDR3 sequences are present, about 24% being singletons, with the ten largest covering about 24%. Material: blood, either unsorted or a sorted T cell fraction (not recorded which). The receptors derive from a human donor who was either an allogeneic HSCT recipient or a stem cell or donor lymphocyte infusion donor (not recorded which). It is not recorded whose cells these are; they may come from a transplant donor.

This clonotype was seen a few times. This chain joins TRBV7-9 and TRBJ1-2, with TRBD1 identical over 7 bases. V was clipped by 4 bases and J by 2 bases; unmatched bases: 4. The CDR3 loop spans 14 amino acids. Germline CDR1 SEHNR, CDR2 FQNEAQ (reference sequence). The CDR3 sequence: CASSSSTGNYGYTF. Written as DNA, the CDR3 is TGTGCCAGCAGCTCCTCGACAGGGAACTATGGCTACACCTTC.

The chain's CDR3 is CASNPGTTSSGANVLTF. In DNA form, the CDR3 reads TGCGCCAGCAACCCCGGTACCACAAGCTCTGGGGCCAACGTCCTGACTTTC. The V call is TRBV5-1, the J call TRBJ2-6, with no clear D. V was trimmed by 6 bases and J by 0 bases, leaving 16 bases between them. This CDR3 is 17 amino acids long. Germline lookup yields CDR1 SGHRS and CDR2 YFSETQ.

The V and J genes are TRBV7-6 and TRBJ1-5; the D is unclear. The CDR3 sequence is 15 residues long. V was cut by 5 bases and J by 3 bases, with 14 bases left in between. The germline gives CDR1 SGHVS, CDR2 FNYEAQ. The CDR3 reads CASSPFPISNQPQHF. In DNA form, the CDR3 reads TGTGCCAGCAGCCCATTTCCCATTTCCAATCAGCCCCAGCATTTT.

The rearrangement joins TRBV20-1 to TRBJ2-1, with unresolved D. The CDR3 has 14 residues. V was pared by 1 base and J by 3 bases, with 10 bases between. The germline V gene encodes CDR1 DFQATT and CDR2 SNEGSKA (reference sequence). The chain's CDR3 is CSARARLFYNEQFF. The CDR3 bases are TGCAGTGCTAGAGCACGTCTTTTCTACAATGAGCAGTTCTTC.

V usage is TRBV12-3 or TRBV12-4 and J usage is TRBJ2-3; 11 bases fit TRBD1. This CDR3 region has 15 residues. V gave up 7 bases and J gave up 7 bases; unmatched junction bases: 10. The CDR3 region has the DNA TGTGCCAGCAACTTAGGACAGGGGGCCTTCTATACGCAGTATTTT. Residues: CASNLGQGAFYTQYF.

This clonotype was detected only a few times. This chain uses TRBV12-3 or TRBV12-4 with TRBJ2-3; weak D call: TRBD2 (6 bases). There are 16 residues in the CDR3. V lost 5 bases and J 2 bases, leaving 17 bases between the germline ends. The CDR3 is CASSREAGVSTDTQYF. The CDR3 DNA is TGTGCCAGCAGTAGAGAAGCGGGCGTCTCCACAGATACGCAGTATTTT.

This clonotype was counted between two and nine times. V usage is TRBV5-5 and J usage is TRBJ2-1; 12 bases are shared with TRBD2. The CDR3 runs to 18 residues. The germline CDR1 and CDR2 sequences are SGHKS and YYEKEE (reference sequence). Trimming cost V 3 bases and J 4 bases; bases outside gene matches: 11. CDR3 residues: CASSSKTSGSSRYNEQFF. Here the CDR3 DNA reads TGTGCCAGCAGCTCAAAGACTAGCGGGAGCTCGCGATACAATGAGCAGTTCTTC.

This clonotype has a handful of counts. The V and J genes are TRBV6-6 and TRBJ2-7; TRBD1 aligns across 7 bases. Germline trimming cut 7 bases from V and 5 bases from J; bases unmatched to any gene: 5. CDR3 length: 12 residues. The germline CDR1 and CDR2 sequences are MNHNY and SVGAGI (reference sequence). CDR3 DNA: TGTGCCAGCACCCGACAGGGTCACGAGCAGTACTTC. This codes for CASTRQGHEQYF.

This clonotype was picked up many times. This rearrangement joins TRBV6-5 to TRBJ1-1; D is uncertain. This CDR3 is built from 12 residues. V lost 4 bases and J lost 1, with 4 bases in between. Germline V gene lookup returns CDR1 MNHEY and CDR2 SVGAGI. CDR3 DNA: TGTGCCAGCAGTTCACAGAACACTGAAGCTTTCTTT. Amino acids: CASSSQNTEAFF.

This clonotype occurred a few times. The chain links TRBV6-2 or TRBV6-3 to TRBJ2-1; a possible D gene is TRBD1 (5 bases). CDR1 and CDR2 from the germline V gene are MNHEY and SVGEGT. This CDR3 is built from 12 residues. V lost 5 bases to trimming and J lost 5 bases, with 7 bases between them. The CDR3 DNA is TGTGCCAGCAGTAGGGGCCACAATGAGCAGTTCTTC. This gives the protein CASSRGHNEQFF.

Regarding this clonotype: This CDR3 fails to terminate in the conserved phenylalanine or tryptophan, so it likely reflects a read error. This sequence joins TRBV5-1 and TRBJ1-1; the D gene is possibly TRBD1 (6 bases). The germline CDR1 and CDR2 sequences are SGHRS and YFSETQ. Trimming took 4 bases from V and 0 from J, leaving 10 bases between them. CDR3 length: 14 amino acids. CDR3 nucleotides: TGCGCCAGCAGCGTGGGACACATGAACACTGAAGCTTTCTTG. This encodes CASSVGHMNTEAFL.

In its sample, this clonotype was seen many times. CDR3 DNA sequence: TGTGCCAGCAGAATATCGCAGGGGCGTAACTATGGCTACACCTTC. Its protein product is CASRISQGRNYGYTF. The gene calls are TRBV28 and TRBJ1-2; the D gene is possibly TRBD1 (6 bases). Germline CDR1 is MDHEN and CDR2 is SYDVKM. Trimming took off 6 bases at V and 1 base at J, with 15 bases between the two ends. CDR3 length equals 15 residues.

The chain uses TRBV12-3 or TRBV12-4 and TRBJ2-2; D may be TRBD2 (6 bases). The germline V and J ends were trimmed by 5 bases and 4 bases, with 11 bases remaining between them. The length of the CDR3 is 14 residues. The CDR3 coding sequence is TGTGCCAGCAGTGGGGGGAGCTCCACCGGGGAGCTGTTTTTT. Amino acid sequence: CASSGGSSTGELFF.

The genes are TRBV10-3 and TRBJ1-2; possibly TRBD1 for D (5 bases). V gave up 6 bases and J gave up 6 bases, with 14 bases separating them. The V gene's germline CDR1 is ENHRY and CDR2 SYGVKD. The CDR3 runs 13 residues. CDR3 bases: TGTGCCATCAGGACTACGGGGGTCCATGGCTACACCTTC. Protein product: CAIRTTGVHGYTF.

This clonotype was picked up many times. The DNA for the CDR3 is TGTGCCAGCAGTTTAGGTCTCGAGAACACTGAAGCTTTCTTT. Translating gives CASSLGLENTEAFF. The V and J genes are TRBV12-3 or TRBV12-4 and TRBJ1-1; D not certain. Trimming stripped 1 base from V and 1 base from J, with 7 bases between. There are 14 residues in the CDR3.

The chain has TRBV20-1 and TRBJ2-4; TRBD1 matches 7 bases. CDR3 length: 16 amino acids. Germline assignment: CDR1 DFQATT and CDR2 SNEGSKA (reference sequence). V dropped 0 bases and J dropped 0; count of bases not matched to a gene: 5. CDR3 amino acids: CSARDRGQLAKNIQYF. The CDR3 DNA is TGCAGTGCTAGAGATCGGGGACAGCTAGCCAAAAACATTCAGTACTTC.

This clonotype was counted between two and nine times. The chain recombines TRBV6-5 with TRBJ1-1; 7 nucleotides line up with TRBD1. The CDR3 is 14 amino acids. The V gene's germline CDR1 is MNHEY and CDR2 SVGAGI. The junction had 10 bases not matched to a gene; V was cut back by 2 bases and J by 10 bases. As DNA, the CDR3 is TGTGCCAGCAGTTACGACAGGGTGGGAACATTAGCTTTCTTT. It is translated as CASSYDRVGTLAFF.

This rearrangement joins TRBV2 to TRBJ2-3; TRBD2 agrees at 14 bases. V was pared by 1 base and J by 1 base, with 1 base of the junction left unmatched. The CDR3 totals 17 residues. Germline assignment: CDR1 SNHLY and CDR2 FYNNEI. In DNA form, the CDR3 reads TGTGCCAGCAGTGAAGGGACTAGCGGGGGGCGCACAGATACGCAGTATTTT. Protein product: CASSEGTSGGRTDTQYF.

This clonotype has more than one count but fewer than ten. The chain couples TRBV24-1 to TRBJ2-6; the D is unclear. The V gene's germline CDR1 is KGHDR and CDR2 SFDVKD. The CDR3 runs 14 residues. V dropped 10 bases and J dropped 1 base, with 10 bases sitting between them. The chain's CDR3 is CATRTASGANVLTF. The CDR3 nucleotides are TGTGCCACTAGAACAGCGTCTGGGGCCAACGTCCTGACTTTC.

The chain joins TRBV7-3 to TRBJ2-5; a possible D gene is TRBD2 (5 bases). The V end was cut by 0 bases, the J end by 5 bases, with 13 bases between. The CDR3 contains 15 residues. The V gene's germline CDR1 is SGHTA and CDR2 FQGTGA. CDR3 in DNA: TGTGCCAGCAGCTTAACGCGAACTAGTTGGGAGACCCAGTACTTC. Amino acids: CASSLTRTSWETQYF.

The J gene is TRBJ2-2, the V gene TRBV27; D call uncertain. CDR3 size: 15 residues. Germline-derived CDR1 and CDR2 are MNHEY and SMNVEV (reference sequence). V was clipped by 5 bases and J by 0 bases, with 10 bases between them. CDR3 residues: CASSPQTANTGELFF. DNA for the CDR3: TGTGCCAGCAGTCCTCAAACTGCGAACACCGGGGAGCTGTTTTTT.

Only a few counts were recorded for this clonotype. The rearrangement uses TRBV29-1 and TRBJ2-7; the D gene is possibly TRBD2 (6 bases). Looked up from germline, CDR1 is SQVTM and CDR2 is ANQGSEA. The CDR3 contains 12 residues. V gave up 4 bases and J gave up 4 bases, with 11 bases separating them. CDR3 in DNA: TGCAGCGTTGTAGCGGAGACTTACGAGCAGTACTTC. Translation gives CSVVAETYEQYF.

The table lists this clonotype with a few counts. The rearrangement links TRBV7-4 to TRBJ1-1; D perhaps matches TRBD1 (5 bases). The germline gives CDR1 SGHVT, CDR2 SQSDAQ. The CDR3 consists of 15 residues. V was clipped by 5 bases and J by 3 bases, with 16 bases between them. CDR3 DNA: TGTGCCAGCAGCCCCAGACGGGGGTGGTACACTGAAGCTTTCTTT. Translated: CASSPRRGWYTEAFF.

The V gene is TRBV4-3, the J gene TRBJ1-1; 9 nucleotides match TRBD1. CDR3 size: 16 residues. V lost 2 bases, J lost 2 bases, and 6 bases stayed unmatched. From germline, CDR1 is LGHNA and CDR2 YSLEER. The CDR3 region is CASSQRDRVFNTEAFF. DNA of the CDR3: TGCGCCAGCAGCCAACGGGACAGGGTGTTTAACACTGAAGCTTTCTTT.

In its sample, this clonotype was seen once. The chain is built from TRBV7-2 and TRBJ2-3, with 13 bases matching TRBD2. Germline CDR1 SGHTA, CDR2 FQGNSA. The CDR3 spans 18 residues. The junction had 12 bases not matched to a gene; V was cut back by 5 bases and J by 4 bases. The CDR3 region is CASSGRTSGSSGADTQYF. The CDR3 DNA sequence: TGTGCCAGCAGCGGACGGACTAGCGGGAGTTCCGGGGCAGATACGCAGTATTTT. Full variable domain (outside the CDR3, taken from reference TRBV7-2 and TRBJ2-3): GAGVSQSPSNKVTEKGKDVELRCDPISGHTALYWYRQSLGQGLEFLIYFQGNSAPDKSGLPSDRFSAERTGGSVSTLTIQRTQQEDSAVYLCASSGRTSGSSGADTQYFGPGTRLTVL.

This chain joins TRBV12-3 or TRBV12-4 and TRBJ2-5; D call uncertain. The CDR3 sequence is 13 residues long. The V gene lost 4 bases and the J gene lost 4 bases, with 10 bases spanning the gap. CDR3 nucleotides: TGTGCCAGCAGTTCCCTGTACCGAGAGACCCAGTACTTC. Protein product: CASSSLYRETQYF.